This is a list of T cell receptor beta chains from one sample in a study of T-cell memory formation after mild COVID-19. TCRdb ran MiXCR on the 5' RACE reads and lists one entry per CDR3 protein. The sample consists of roughly 150,000 distinct CDR3 sequences, about 14% of them appearing once. The sample taken for sequencing was PBMCs or a T cell subset sorted from them (not recorded which). The source of these receptors is an adult woman who had mild COVID-19 (a few samples of this study predate the infection). Cell type and time point are not known. Both conserved end residues are part of each CDR3. Fields, in order: D gene, J gene, clone size, CDR3 length, V gene, CDR3 DNA, CDR3 protein. The D gene is left open where the match is weak. Size is stated for part of the rows, as once, few or many counts, or as a class when the clone is expanded.

d_call: NA; j_call: TRBJ2-1; clone_size: few; cdr3_length: 13; v_call: TRBV12-3/TRBV12-4; cdr3_nt: TGTGCCAGCCGCGCCAGTGTGGACAATGAGCAGTTCTTC; cdr3_aa: CASRASVDNEQFF
d_call: NA; j_call: TRBJ2-3; clone_size: NA; cdr3_length: 14; v_call: TRBV7-2; cdr3_nt: TGTGCCAGCAGGCTAGAAATACTTACAGATACGCAGTATTTT; cdr3_aa: CASRLEILTDTQYF
d_call: TRBD2; j_call: TRBJ2-3; clone_size: NA; cdr3_length: 17; v_call: TRBV18; cdr3_nt: TGTGCCAGCTCGCCGCGCTCGACTAGCGGGGGAGGAGATACGCAGTATTTT; cdr3_aa: CASSPRSTSGGGDTQYF
d_call: TRBD1; j_call: TRBJ1-1; clone_size: NA; cdr3_length: 17; v_call: TRBV29-1; cdr3_nt: TGCAGCGTGGGACCCTTGGACAGGGGGACGATGAACACTGAAGCTTTCTTT; cdr3_aa: CSVGPLDRGTMNTEAFF
d_call: TRBD2; j_call: TRBJ2-7; clone_size: NA; cdr3_length: 16; v_call: TRBV5-6; cdr3_nt: TGTGCCAGCAGCGGTAGCGGGAGGGCCTCTTCCTACGAGCAGTACTTC; cdr3_aa: CASSGSGRASSYEQYF
d_call: NA; j_call: TRBJ2-5; clone_size: NA; cdr3_length: 14; v_call: TRBV25-1; cdr3_nt: TGTGCCAGCAGTGACCCTCGGACCCGGGAGACCCAGTACTTC; cdr3_aa: CASSDPRTRETQYF
d_call: NA; j_call: TRBJ2-2; clone_size: NA; cdr3_length: 11; v_call: TRBV30; cdr3_nt: TGTGCCTGTGGGGAGGCCGGGGAGCTGTTTTTT; cdr3_aa: CACGEAGELFF
d_call: TRBD1; j_call: TRBJ2-7; clone_size: NA; cdr3_length: 16; v_call: TRBV6-5; cdr3_nt: TGTGCCAGCAGACTACGTCGGACAGGGTTGTCCTACGGGCAGTACTTC; cdr3_aa: CASRLRRTGLSYGQYF
d_call: TRBD1; j_call: TRBJ2-2; clone_size: NA; cdr3_length: 17; v_call: TRBV4-2; cdr3_nt: TGTGCCAGCAGCCTCACGACAGGGTCAGGAAACACCGGGGAGCTGTTTTTT; cdr3_aa: CASSLTTGSGNTGELFF
d_call: NA; j_call: TRBJ2-7; clone_size: many; cdr3_length: 14; v_call: TRBV20-1; cdr3_nt: TGCAGTGCTAGGGCTGGGTCTTTCTCCTACGAGCAGTACTTC; cdr3_aa: CSARAGSFSYEQYF
d_call: NA; j_call: TRBJ1-1; clone_size: few; cdr3_length: 14; v_call: TRBV6-5; cdr3_nt: TGTGCCAGCAGGGAAACAGGGATGAACACTGAAGCTTTCTTT; cdr3_aa: CASRETGMNTEAFF
d_call: NA; j_call: TRBJ1-2; clone_size: few; cdr3_length: 12; v_call: TRBV15; cdr3_nt: TGTGCCACCAGCAGTCTATCAAATGGCTACACCTTC; cdr3_aa: CATSSLSNGYTF
d_call: TRBD1; j_call: TRBJ1-5; clone_size: few; cdr3_length: 16; v_call: TRBV4-1; cdr3_nt: TGCGCCAGCAGCCAGTATCCGGGACAGGCGAACCAGCCCCAGCATTTT; cdr3_aa: CASSQYPGQANQPQHF
d_call: TRBD2; j_call: TRBJ2-3; clone_size: few; cdr3_length: 16; v_call: TRBV5-1; cdr3_nt: TGCGCCAGCAGCGTCGAGCCTAGCGGGGTCACAGATACGCAGTATTTT; cdr3_aa: CASSVEPSGVTDTQYF
d_call: TRBD2; j_call: TRBJ2-3; clone_size: few; cdr3_length: 16; v_call: TRBV4-3; cdr3_nt: TGCGCCAGCAGCCTGGGGACTAGCGGGATTGAGGATACGCAGTATTTT; cdr3_aa: CASSLGTSGIEDTQYF
d_call: NA; j_call: TRBJ2-7; clone_size: NA; cdr3_length: 15; v_call: TRBV19; cdr3_nt: TGTGCCAGTAGTATAGGGGCGTATTCCTCGAACGAGCAGTACTTC; cdr3_aa: CASSIGAYSSNEQYF
d_call: TRBD1; j_call: TRBJ2-1; clone_size: few; cdr3_length: 15; v_call: TRBV7-7; cdr3_nt: TGTGCTAGCAGCTTGGGACAGGGGTTGGTAGATGAGCAGTTCTTC; cdr3_aa: CASSLGQGLVDEQFF
d_call: TRBD1; j_call: TRBJ2-5; clone_size: few; cdr3_length: 14; v_call: TRBV27; cdr3_nt: TGTGCCAGCAGTTCCGGGGACAGCCAAGAGACCCAGTACTTC; cdr3_aa: CASSSGDSQETQYF
d_call: TRBD2; j_call: TRBJ2-3; clone_size: NA; cdr3_length: 14; v_call: TRBV20-1; cdr3_nt: TGCAGTGCGACGGGACTAGCGGGGGTAGATACGCAGTATTTT; cdr3_aa: CSATGLAGVDTQYF
d_call: NA; j_call: TRBJ1-1; clone_size: NA; cdr3_length: 14; v_call: TRBV5-6; cdr3_nt: TGTGCCAGCAGCTCCATCTACAGGGTGGGTGAAGCTTTCTTT; cdr3_aa: CASSSIYRVGEAFF
d_call: NA; j_call: TRBJ2-3; clone_size: few; cdr3_length: 13; v_call: TRBV6-5; cdr3_nt: TGTGCCAGCAGTAACAGGGGCACAGATACGCAGTATTTT; cdr3_aa: CASSNRGTDTQYF
d_call: NA; j_call: TRBJ1-1; clone_size: few; cdr3_length: 14; v_call: TRBV4-1; cdr3_nt: TGCGCCAGCAGCCTCTTAGGGGAGATCACTGAAGCTTTCTTT; cdr3_aa: CASSLLGEITEAFF
d_call: NA; j_call: TRBJ1-5; clone_size: few; cdr3_length: 14; v_call: TRBV7-6; cdr3_nt: TGTGCCAGCAGCTTAGCGGGGGTCAATCAGCCCCAGCATTTT; cdr3_aa: CASSLAGVNQPQHF
d_call: TRBD1; j_call: TRBJ2-3; clone_size: few; cdr3_length: 16; v_call: TRBV7-9; cdr3_nt: TGTGCCAGCAGCCCCGGGACAGGGGGCGGCGCAGATACGCAGTATTTT; cdr3_aa: CASSPGTGGGADTQYF
d_call: NA; j_call: TRBJ2-7; clone_size: NA; cdr3_length: 13; v_call: TRBV5-1; cdr3_nt: TGCGCCAGCAGCCGGGACAACTCCTACGAGCAGTACTTC; cdr3_aa: CASSRDNSYEQYF
d_call: NA; j_call: TRBJ2-1; clone_size: few; cdr3_length: 15; v_call: TRBV12-3/TRBV12-4; cdr3_nt: TGTGCCAGCAGTTTTGGGCAGGTGATGAACAATGAGCAGTTCTTC; cdr3_aa: CASSFGQVMNNEQFF
d_call: NA; j_call: TRBJ2-5; clone_size: NA; cdr3_length: 18; v_call: TRBV4-1; cdr3_nt: TGCGCCAGCAGCCAAGACCCCCAAGGGAAAGGTCCGCAAGAGACCCAGTACTTC; cdr3_aa: CASSQDPQGKGPQETQYF
d_call: NA; j_call: TRBJ2-3; clone_size: many; cdr3_length: 14; v_call: TRBV11-1; cdr3_nt: TGTGCCAGCAGCGGATGGGACTCCCCCTATACGCAGTATTTT; cdr3_aa: CASSGWDSPYTQYF
d_call: TRBD1; j_call: TRBJ2-3; clone_size: few; cdr3_length: 15; v_call: TRBV7-9; cdr3_nt: TGTGCCAGCAGCTTAGTGCAGGGGGAGTTGGATACGCAGTATTTT; cdr3_aa: CASSLVQGELDTQYF
d_call: TRBD2; j_call: TRBJ2-1; clone_size: NA; cdr3_length: 14; v_call: TRBV24-1; cdr3_nt: TGTGCCACCAGTCGCGCGGGGGGGGATGATGAGCAGTTCTTC; cdr3_aa: CATSRAGGDDEQFF
d_call: TRBD1; j_call: TRBJ2-7; clone_size: few; cdr3_length: 15; v_call: TRBV6-1; cdr3_nt: TGTGCCAGCAGTGAGCCGGGACAGGGGGCCCACGAGCAGTACTTC; cdr3_aa: CASSEPGQGAHEQYF
d_call: NA; j_call: TRBJ2-3; clone_size: few; cdr3_length: 13; v_call: TRBV3-1; cdr3_nt: TGTGCCAGCAGCCAAGTCATCCGGGATACGCAGTATTTT; cdr3_aa: CASSQVIRDTQYF
d_call: NA; j_call: TRBJ2-3; clone_size: many; cdr3_length: 14; v_call: TRBV5-1; cdr3_nt: TGCGCCAGCAGTCCGGATACGGGTACAGATACGCAGTATTTT; cdr3_aa: CASSPDTGTDTQYF
d_call: NA; j_call: TRBJ1-2; clone_size: NA; cdr3_length: 14; v_call: TRBV5-1; cdr3_nt: TGCGCCAGCAGCAACGGGGTTTCCCCGTATGGCTACACCTTC; cdr3_aa: CASSNGVSPYGYTF
d_call: TRBD1; j_call: TRBJ2-3; clone_size: NA; cdr3_length: 19; v_call: TRBV6-4; cdr3_nt: TGTGCCAGCAGTGACTCAATGAGGGGGCCATACGGAAGCACAGATACGCAGTATTTT; cdr3_aa: CASSDSMRGPYGSTDTQYF
d_call: TRBD2; j_call: TRBJ2-2; clone_size: few; cdr3_length: 16; v_call: TRBV7-7; cdr3_nt: TGTGCCAGCAGCCGGAGACTAGCGGGGATCACCGGGGAGCTGTTTTTT; cdr3_aa: CASSRRLAGITGELFF
d_call: NA; j_call: TRBJ2-1; clone_size: few; cdr3_length: 15; v_call: TRBV5-1; cdr3_nt: TGCGCCAGCAGCTTACCCCAGGGAGTGTACAATGAGCAGTTCTTC; cdr3_aa: CASSLPQGVYNEQFF
d_call: NA; j_call: TRBJ2-7; clone_size: few; cdr3_length: 12; v_call: TRBV11-3; cdr3_nt: TGTGCCAGCAGCTTAGCGATCTACGAGCAGTACTTC; cdr3_aa: CASSLAIYEQYF
d_call: NA; j_call: TRBJ2-3; clone_size: few; cdr3_length: 11; v_call: TRBV5-1; cdr3_nt: TGCGCCAGCAATATCGCAGATACGCAGTATTTT; cdr3_aa: CASNIADTQYF
d_call: TRBD1; j_call: TRBJ2-7; clone_size: few; cdr3_length: 12; v_call: TRBV9; cdr3_nt: TGTGCCAGCAGCTTGGGACAGGGAGAGCAGTACTTC; cdr3_aa: CASSLGQGEQYF
d_call: TRBD1; j_call: TRBJ1-2; clone_size: NA; cdr3_length: 12; v_call: TRBV6-1; cdr3_nt: TGTGCCAGCAGTCGGACAGGGAACGGCTACACCTTC; cdr3_aa: CASSRTGNGYTF
d_call: TRBD1; j_call: TRBJ2-2; clone_size: NA; cdr3_length: 14; v_call: TRBV7-9; cdr3_nt: TGTGCCAGCAGCTTGGGGACAGGGGCCGGGGAGCTGTTTTTT; cdr3_aa: CASSLGTGAGELFF
d_call: NA; j_call: TRBJ2-4; clone_size: NA; cdr3_length: 13; v_call: TRBV11-1; cdr3_nt: TGTGCCAGCAGCGGGGGGGCCGAGAACATTCAGTACTTC; cdr3_aa: CASSGGAENIQYF
d_call: NA; j_call: TRBJ2-5; clone_size: NA; cdr3_length: 11; v_call: TRBV5-1; cdr3_nt: TGCGCCAGCAGCTGGGGGGAGACCCAGTACTTC; cdr3_aa: CASSWGETQYF
d_call: NA; j_call: TRBJ2-1; clone_size: NA; cdr3_length: 12; v_call: TRBV25-1; cdr3_nt: TGTGCCAGCAGGACAGCCTACAATGAGCAGTTCTTC; cdr3_aa: CASRTAYNEQFF